A single sample gave rise to the 8 T cell receptor beta chains below, sequenced in a study of technical replicates of blood from a few donors. Produced via immunoSEQ multiplex PCR; TCRdb's table is partial and in-frame only. The sample shows roughly 93,000 clones, under 97% of them seen only once. Sample: T cells isolated from PBMCs. These TCRs come from a human donor in good health.

The J gene is TRBJ1-5, the V gene TRBV20-1; D gene ambiguous. Trimming left V 6 bases short and J 4 bases short, with 7 bases between. This CDR3 has 11 amino acids. The V gene's germline CDR1 is DFQATT and CDR2 SNEGSKA (reference sequence). CDR3 loop: CSAAGNQPQHF. DNA of the CDR3: TGCAGTGCAGCGGGGAATCAGCCCCAGCATTTT.

The genes are TRBV6-1 and TRBJ1-1, with D unclear. This CDR3 contains 14 residues. Germline values: CDR1 MNHNS, CDR2 SASEGT. V lost 6 bases to trimming and J lost 6 bases, with 17 bases between them. The CDR3 DNA is TGTGCCAGCAGGGTCATTCCTTCGCAGGCTGAAGCTTTCTTT. Translated, it gives CASRVIPSQAEAFF.

This chain uses TRBV19 with TRBJ1-2; 10 positions match TRBD1. The germline gives CDR1 LNHDA, CDR2 SQIVND (reference sequence). This CDR3 has 15 residues. V was pared by 4 bases and J by 4 bases, with 6 bases of the junction left unmatched. The CDR3 loop is CASSTPGQGIYGYTF. CDR3 nucleotides: TGTGCCAGTAGTACGCCGGGACAGGGGATCTATGGCTACACCTTC.

CDR3 nucleotides: TGTGCCAGCAGCCAAGGGGACAGGGGAGCCGACACTGAAGCTTTCTTT. Its protein is CASSQGDRGADTEAFF. This sequence joins TRBV4-2 and TRBJ1-1, with 10 bases identical to TRBD1. The CDR3 consists of 16 residues. Germline CDR1 and CDR2: LGHNA and YNFKEQ. V was clipped by 1 base and J by 3 bases; unmatched bases: 5.

CDR3 sequence reads: CATRSGISYNEQFF. CDR3 DNA sequence: TGTGCCACCCGTAGCGGGATATCCTACAATGAGCAGTTCTTC. The chain uses TRBV28 and TRBJ2-1, with 8 bases aligning to TRBD2. CDR1 is MDHEN, CDR2 SYDVKM, per germline. V was pared by 10 bases and J by 1 base, with 6 bases of the junction left unmatched. This CDR3 has 14 amino acids.

The chain combines TRBV6-1 with TRBJ2-7; 8 nucleotides align to TRBD1. This CDR3 region has 16 residues. CDR1 MNHNS and CDR2 SASEGT come from the germline V gene. V trimming: 0 bases; J trimming: 3 bases; junction bases outside the gene matches: 7. The CDR3 is CASSEARAGGDYEQYF. CDR3 coding DNA: TGTGCCAGCAGTGAAGCCAGGGCAGGGGGCGACTACGAGCAGTACTTC.

The rearrangement links TRBV30 to TRBJ1-5; the D is unclear. Germline V gene lookup returns CDR1 GTSNPN and CDR2 SVGIG (reference sequence). V lost 1 base to trimming and J lost 0 bases, with 7 bases between them. CDR3 size: 14 residues. The CDR3 DNA reads as TGTGCCTGGAGTGCCGTAAATAGCAATCAGCCCCAGCATTTT. Protein: CAWSAVNSNQPQHF.

The chain couples TRBV29-1 to TRBJ1-2, with D perhaps matching TRBD1 (6 bases). In germline, CDR1 is SQVTM, CDR2 ANQGSEA. There are 13 residues in the CDR3. V shed 4 bases and J shed 8 bases, with 17 bases lying between them. As DNA, the CDR3 is TGCAGCGTTGTGTTAGGGGGTTTGGAGGGCTACACCTTC. Its protein is CSVVLGGLEGYTF.